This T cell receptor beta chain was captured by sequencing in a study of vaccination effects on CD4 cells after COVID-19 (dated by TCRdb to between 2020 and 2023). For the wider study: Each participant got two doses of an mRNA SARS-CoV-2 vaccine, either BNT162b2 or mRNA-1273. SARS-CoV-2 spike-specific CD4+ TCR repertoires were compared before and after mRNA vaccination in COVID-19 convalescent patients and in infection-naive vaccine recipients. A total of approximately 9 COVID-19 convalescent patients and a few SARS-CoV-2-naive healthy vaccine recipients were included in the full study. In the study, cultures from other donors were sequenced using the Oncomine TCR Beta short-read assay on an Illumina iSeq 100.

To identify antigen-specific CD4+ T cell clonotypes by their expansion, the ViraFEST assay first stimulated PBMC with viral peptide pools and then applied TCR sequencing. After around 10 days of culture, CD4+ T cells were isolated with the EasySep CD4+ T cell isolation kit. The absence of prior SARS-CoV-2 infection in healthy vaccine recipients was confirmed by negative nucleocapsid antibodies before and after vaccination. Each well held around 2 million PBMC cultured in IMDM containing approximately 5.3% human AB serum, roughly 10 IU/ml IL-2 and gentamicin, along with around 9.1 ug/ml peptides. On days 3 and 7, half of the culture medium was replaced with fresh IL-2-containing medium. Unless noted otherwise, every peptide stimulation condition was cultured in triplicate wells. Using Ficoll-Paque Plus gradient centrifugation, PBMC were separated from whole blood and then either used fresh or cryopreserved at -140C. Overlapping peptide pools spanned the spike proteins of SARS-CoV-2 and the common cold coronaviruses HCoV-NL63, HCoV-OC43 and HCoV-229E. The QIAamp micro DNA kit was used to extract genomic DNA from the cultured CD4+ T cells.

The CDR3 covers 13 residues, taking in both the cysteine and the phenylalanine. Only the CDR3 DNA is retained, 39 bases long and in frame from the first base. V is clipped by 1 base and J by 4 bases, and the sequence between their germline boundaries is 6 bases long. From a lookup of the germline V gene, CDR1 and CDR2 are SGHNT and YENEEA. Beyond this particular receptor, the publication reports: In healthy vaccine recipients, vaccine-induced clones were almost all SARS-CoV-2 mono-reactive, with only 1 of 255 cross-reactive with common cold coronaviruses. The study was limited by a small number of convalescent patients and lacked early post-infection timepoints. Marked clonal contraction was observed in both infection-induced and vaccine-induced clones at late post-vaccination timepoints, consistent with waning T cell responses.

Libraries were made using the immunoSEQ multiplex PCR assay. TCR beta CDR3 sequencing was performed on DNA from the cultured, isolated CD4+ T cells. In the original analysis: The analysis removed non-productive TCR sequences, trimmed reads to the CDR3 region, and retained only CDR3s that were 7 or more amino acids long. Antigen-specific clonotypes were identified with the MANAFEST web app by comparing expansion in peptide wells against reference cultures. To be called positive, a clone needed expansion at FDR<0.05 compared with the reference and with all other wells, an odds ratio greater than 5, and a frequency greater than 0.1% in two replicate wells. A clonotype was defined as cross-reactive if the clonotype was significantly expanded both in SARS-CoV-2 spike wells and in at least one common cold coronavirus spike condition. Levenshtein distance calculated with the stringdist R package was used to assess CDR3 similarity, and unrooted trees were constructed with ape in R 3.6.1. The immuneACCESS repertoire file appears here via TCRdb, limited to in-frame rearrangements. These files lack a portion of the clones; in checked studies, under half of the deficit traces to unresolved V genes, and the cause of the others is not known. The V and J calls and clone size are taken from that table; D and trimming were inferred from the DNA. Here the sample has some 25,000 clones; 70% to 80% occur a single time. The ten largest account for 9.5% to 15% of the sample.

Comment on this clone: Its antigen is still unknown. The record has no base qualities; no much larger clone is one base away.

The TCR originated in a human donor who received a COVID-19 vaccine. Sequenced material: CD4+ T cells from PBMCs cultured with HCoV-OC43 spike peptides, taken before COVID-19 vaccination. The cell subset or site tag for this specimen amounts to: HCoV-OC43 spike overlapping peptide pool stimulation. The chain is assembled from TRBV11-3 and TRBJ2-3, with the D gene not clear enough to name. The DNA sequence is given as TGTGCCAGCAGCTTAGGGCAGTCAGATACGCAGTATTTT. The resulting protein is CASSLGQSDTQYF.